Listed here are 18 T cell receptor beta chains from one sample, sequenced in a study of shared clonotypes between healthy human individuals. Libraries were prepared by immunoSEQ multiplex PCR; TCRdb keeps only in-frame clonotypes and omits some of them. The data show 600,000 to 800,000 clones, about two thirds seen once. The sample comprised memory CD4+ T cells sorted from blood. Stated subset: CD45RA-negative fraction. Source of these receptors: a woman in her thirties in good health.

The chain links TRBV29-1 to TRBJ1-2; 10 positions agree with TRBD1. With V trimmed by 0 bases and J by 12 bases, 7 bases remained unmatched. Germline CDR1 is SQVTM and CDR2 is ANQGSEA. This CDR3 has 13 residues. CDR3: CSVEEGDRGRNTF. The CDR3 DNA is TGCAGCGTTGAAGAAGGGGACAGGGGTAGGAACACCTTC.

The V and J genes are TRBV4-2 and TRBJ2-3; 11 bases fit TRBD1. Germline loops: CDR1 LGHNA, CDR2 YNFKEQ. V trimming: 3 bases; J trimming: 4 bases; junction bases outside the gene matches: 3. CDR3 size: 15 residues. CDR3 protein: CASSHPGQGADTQYF. For the CDR3, the DNA is TGTGCCAGCAGCCACCCGGGACAGGGGGCAGATACGCAGTATTTT.

This clone appeared once. V usage is TRBV21-1 and J usage is TRBJ1-1. TRBV21-1 is a documented pseudogene. The CDR3 totals 17 residues. CDR3 residues: CASSKKIQVPLGTEAFF. The CDR3 region has the DNA TGTGCCAGCAGCAAAAAAATCCAAGTCCCTTTGGGCACTGAAGCTTTCTTT.

The chain is built from TRBV11-2 and TRBJ2-2; 10 positions agree with TRBD2. This CDR3 has 16 amino acids. V lost 5 bases to trimming and J lost 5 bases; unmatched junction nucleotides: 8. The germline V gene has CDR1 SGHAT and CDR2 FQNNGV. The DNA for the CDR3 is TGTGCCAGCAGCCCACCAGCGGGAGGGCCAACCGGGGAGCTGTTTTTT. Amino acids: CASSPPAGGPTGELFF.

The chain links TRBV4-1 to TRBJ1-3, with D maybe TRBD1 (5 bases). The CDR3 length is 16 residues. The V end was cut by 1 base, the J end by 2 bases, with 12 bases between. Germline CDR1 reads MGHRA; CDR2 reads YSYEKL. The CDR3 loop is CASSQAVRGPGNTIYF. The CDR3 DNA reads as TGCGCCAGCAGCCAAGCGGTTCGGGGACCTGGAAACACCATATATTTT.

This chain joins TRBV19 and TRBJ2-2; weak D call: TRBD1 (6 bases). CDR1 and CDR2 (germline): LNHDA, SQIVND (reference sequence). This CDR3 comprises 13 residues. The V end was cut by 7 bases, the J end by 3 bases, with 9 bases between. The CDR3, as DNA: TGTGCCAGTATACAGGGCCACACCGGGGAGCTGTTTTTT. It encodes CASIQGHTGELFF. The whole variable domain, filled in from reference TRBV19 and TRBJ2-2, reads DGGITQSPKYLFRKEGQNVTLSCEQNLNHDAMYWYRQDPGQGLRLIYYSQIVNDFQKGDIAEGYSVSREKKESFPLTVTSAQKNPTAFYLCASIQGHTGELFFGEGSRLTVL.

The chain links TRBV19 to TRBJ1-5, with 7 bases aligning to TRBD1. V trimming: 7 bases; J trimming: 2 bases; junction bases outside the gene matches: 11. The CDR3 runs to 16 residues. The V gene's germline CDR1 is LNHDA and CDR2 SQIVND (reference sequence). This CDR3 is CASTQGGAEGNQPQHF. The DNA for the CDR3 is TGTGCCAGTACTCAGGGGGGGGCGGAAGGCAATCAGCCCCAGCATTTT.

The chain combines TRBV27 with TRBJ2-5; D perhaps matches TRBD2 (6 bases). The CDR3 contains 14 residues. The germline V and J ends were trimmed by 6 bases and 2 bases, with 13 bases remaining between them. Germline values: CDR1 MNHEY, CDR2 SMNVEV (reference sequence). In DNA form, the CDR3 reads TGTGCCAGCAGGGGTTGGCGGGATCAAGAGACCCAGTACTTC. This gives the protein CASRGWRDQETQYF.

This clone was seen only a few times. The chain has TRBV11-2 and TRBJ2-3; 8 bases map to TRBD2. Germline V gives CDR1 SGHAT, CDR2 FQNNGV. CDR3 length: 15 amino acids. Unmatched junction bases numbered 6, after V lost 6 bases and J lost 1 base. In nucleotides, the CDR3 is TGTGCCAGCAGGGGTAGCGGGAACCGCACAGATACGCAGTATTTT. Amino acid sequence: CASRGSGNRTDTQYF.

The chain uses TRBV6-1 and TRBJ2-2; TRBD2 aligns across 8 bases. Losses at the gene ends were 3 bases for V and 3 bases for J; bases not matched to a gene: 12. CDR1 is MNHNS, CDR2 SASEGT, per germline. CDR3 length: 18 residues. The CDR3 DNA follows: TGTGCCAGCAGTGACCACCGGGCTAGCGGGCTTGACACCGGGGAGCTGTTTTTT. This sequence encodes CASSDHRASGLDTGELFF.

This clone was counted only a few times. The chain joins TRBV10-3 to TRBJ2-7; D remains ambiguous. Germline V gives CDR1 ENHRY, CDR2 SYGVKD. The CDR3 spans 15 residues. The V end lost 0 bases, the J end lost 0 bases, and 9 bases lay between the germline ends. CDR3 amino acids: CAISESGAYSYEQYF. The CDR3, as DNA: TGTGCCATCAGTGAGTCAGGCGCGTACTCCTACGAGCAGTACTTC.

This clone was picked up one time. This chain links TRBV25-1 with TRBJ2-3; 9 nucleotides match TRBD2. V shed 7 bases, J shed 2 bases, and the junction held 16 bases outside the gene matches. This CDR3 spans 18 amino acids. Germline V gene sequence: CDR1 MGHDK, CDR2 SYGVNS. The CDR3 loop reads CASTPNGSSGKITDTQYF. CDR3 coding DNA: TGTGCCAGCACCCCAAACGGGTCTAGCGGGAAAATCACAGATACGCAGTATTTT.

The CDR3 sequence is CASSSRDRYTGELFF. CDR3 sequence (DNA): TGTGCCAGCAGCTCCCGGGACAGATACACCGGGGAGCTGTTTTTT. This chain uses TRBV5-4 with TRBJ2-2; TRBD1 aligns across 7 bases. This CDR3 is built from 15 residues. After removal of 3 bases from V and 3 bases from J, the junction contained 5 bases not matched to a gene. Looked up from germline, CDR1 is SGHNT and CDR2 is YYREEE (reference sequence).

Worth noting for this clone: The sample holds other DNA sequences that translate to the same CDR3. The V gene is TRBV5-4, the J gene TRBJ2-5, with D unresolved. With 0 bases removed from V and 1 base from J, the gap between germline ends came to 7 bases. Germline V gives CDR1 SGHNT, CDR2 YYREEE (reference sequence). The CDR3 consists of 14 residues. The CDR3: CASSLVGSQETQYF. CDR3 bases: TGTGCCAGCAGCTTGGTCGGGTCCCAAGAGACCCAGTACTTC.

The chain uses TRBV7-9 and TRBJ2-3, with D possibly TRBD2 on 6 matching bases. The V end was cut by 3 bases, the J end by 4 bases, with 11 bases between. Germline CDR1 and CDR2: SEHNR and FQNEAQ (reference sequence). The CDR3 runs to 14 residues. In DNA, the CDR3 is TGTGCCAGCAGCTTCCAGCGGGTTGCAGATACGCAGTATTTT. As protein: CASSFQRVADTQYF.

This clone turned up a few times. The genes are TRBV6-5 and TRBJ1-5; D gene uncertain. The CDR3 has 14 residues. Germline CDR1 reads MNHEY; CDR2 reads SVGAGI. V was trimmed by 5 bases and J by 3 bases, leaving 11 bases between them. The CDR3: CASSTVGINQPQHF. CDR3 bases: TGTGCCAGCAGTACAGTGGGGATCAATCAGCCCCAGCATTTT.

The chain carries TRBV7-9 and TRBJ2-1; D remains unclear. This CDR3 has 12 residues. Trimming stripped 5 bases from V and 8 bases from J, with 10 bases between. Germline assignment: CDR1 SEHNR and CDR2 FQNEAQ (reference sequence). The CDR3 spells CASSRIRDEQFF. For the CDR3, the DNA is TGTGCCAGCAGCCGCATACGGGATGAGCAGTTCTTC.

The V and J genes are TRBV11-2 and TRBJ1-1; 12 bases are a match to TRBD1. Per the germline V gene, CDR1 is SGHAT and CDR2 is FQNNGV. The CDR3 has 16 amino acids. Trimming cost V 5 bases and J 4 bases; bases outside gene matches: 8. The CDR3 region is CASSHRDRGRGTEAFF. In DNA, the CDR3 is TGTGCCAGCAGCCACCGGGACAGGGGGCGCGGCACTGAAGCTTTCTTT.